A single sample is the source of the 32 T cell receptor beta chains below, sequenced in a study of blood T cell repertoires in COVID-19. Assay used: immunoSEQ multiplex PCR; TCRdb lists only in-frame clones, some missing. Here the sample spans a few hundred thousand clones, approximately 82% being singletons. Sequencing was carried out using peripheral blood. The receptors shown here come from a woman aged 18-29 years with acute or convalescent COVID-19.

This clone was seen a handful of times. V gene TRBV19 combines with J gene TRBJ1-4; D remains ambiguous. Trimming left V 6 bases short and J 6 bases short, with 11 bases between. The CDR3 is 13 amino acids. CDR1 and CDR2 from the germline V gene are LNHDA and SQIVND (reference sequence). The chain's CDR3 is CASSRFEDEKLFF. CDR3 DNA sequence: TGTGCCAGTAGCCGGTTCGAGGATGAAAAACTGTTTTTT.

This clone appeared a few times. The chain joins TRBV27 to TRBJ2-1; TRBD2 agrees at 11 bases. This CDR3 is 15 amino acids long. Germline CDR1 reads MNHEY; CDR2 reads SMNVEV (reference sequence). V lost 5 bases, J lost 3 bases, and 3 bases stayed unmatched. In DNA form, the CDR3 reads TGTGCCAGCAGTACCGGGACTAGCGGCTACAATGAGCAGTTCTTC. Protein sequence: CASSTGTSGYNEQFF.

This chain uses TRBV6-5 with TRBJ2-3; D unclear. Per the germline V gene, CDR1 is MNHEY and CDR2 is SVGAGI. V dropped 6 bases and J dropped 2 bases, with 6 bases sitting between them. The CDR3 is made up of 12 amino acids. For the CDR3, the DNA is TGTGCCAGCAGCCTTAACACAGATACGCAGTATTTT. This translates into CASSLNTDTQYF.

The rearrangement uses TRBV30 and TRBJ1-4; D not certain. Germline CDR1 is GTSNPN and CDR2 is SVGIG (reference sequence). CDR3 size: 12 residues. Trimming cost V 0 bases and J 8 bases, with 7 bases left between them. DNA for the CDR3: TGTGCCTGGAGTGTCCTAGACGAAAAACTGTTTTTT. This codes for CAWSVLDEKLFF.

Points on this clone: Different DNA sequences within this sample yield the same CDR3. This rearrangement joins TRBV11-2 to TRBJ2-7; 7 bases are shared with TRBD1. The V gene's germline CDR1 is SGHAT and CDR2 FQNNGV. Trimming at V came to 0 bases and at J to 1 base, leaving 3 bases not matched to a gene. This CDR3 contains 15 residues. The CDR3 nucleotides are TGTGCCAGCAGCTTAGACAGGGGGTTATCCTACGAGCAGTACTTC. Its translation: CASSLDRGLSYEQYF.

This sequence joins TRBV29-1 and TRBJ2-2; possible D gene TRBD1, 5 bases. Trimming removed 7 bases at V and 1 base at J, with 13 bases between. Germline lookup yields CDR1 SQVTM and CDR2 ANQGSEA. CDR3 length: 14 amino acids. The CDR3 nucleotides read TGCAGCGCCCTTTATACAGGGAACACCGGGGAGCTGTTTTTT. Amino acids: CSALYTGNTGELFF.

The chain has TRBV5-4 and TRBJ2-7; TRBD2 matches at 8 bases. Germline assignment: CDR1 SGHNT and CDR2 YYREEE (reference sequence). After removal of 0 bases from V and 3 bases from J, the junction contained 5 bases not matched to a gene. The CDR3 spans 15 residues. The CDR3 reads CASSLETSGGYEQYF. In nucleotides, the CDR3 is TGTGCCAGCAGCTTGGAAACTAGCGGAGGCTACGAGCAGTACTTC.

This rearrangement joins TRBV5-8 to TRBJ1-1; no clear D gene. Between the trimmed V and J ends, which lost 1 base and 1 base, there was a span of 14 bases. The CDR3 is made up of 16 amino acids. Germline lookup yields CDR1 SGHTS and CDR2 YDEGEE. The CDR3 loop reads CASSLSPGSWNTEAFF. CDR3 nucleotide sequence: TGTGCCAGCAGCTTGTCCCCGGGGTCCTGGAACACTGAAGCTTTCTTT.

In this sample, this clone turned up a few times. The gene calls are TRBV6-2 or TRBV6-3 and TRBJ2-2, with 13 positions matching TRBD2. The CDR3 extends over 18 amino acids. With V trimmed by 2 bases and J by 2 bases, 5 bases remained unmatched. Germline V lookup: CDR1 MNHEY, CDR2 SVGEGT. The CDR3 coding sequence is TGTGCCAGCAGTTACCCTACTAGCGGGAGGGTTAACACCGGGGAGCTGTTTTTT. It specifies CASSYPTSGRVNTGELFF.

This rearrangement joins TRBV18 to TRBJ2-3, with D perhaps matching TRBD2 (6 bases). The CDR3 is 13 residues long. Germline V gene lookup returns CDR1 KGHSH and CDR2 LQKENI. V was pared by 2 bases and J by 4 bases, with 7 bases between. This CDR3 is CASSPASADTQYF. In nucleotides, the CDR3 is TGTGCCAGCTCACCAGCTAGCGCAGATACGCAGTATTTT.

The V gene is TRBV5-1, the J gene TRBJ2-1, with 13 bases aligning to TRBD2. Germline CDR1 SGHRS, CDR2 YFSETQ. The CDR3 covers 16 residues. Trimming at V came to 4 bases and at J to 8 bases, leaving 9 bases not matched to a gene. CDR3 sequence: CASSPRGLAGFDEQFF. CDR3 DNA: TGCGCCAGCAGCCCGAGGGGACTAGCGGGATTCGATGAGCAGTTCTTC.

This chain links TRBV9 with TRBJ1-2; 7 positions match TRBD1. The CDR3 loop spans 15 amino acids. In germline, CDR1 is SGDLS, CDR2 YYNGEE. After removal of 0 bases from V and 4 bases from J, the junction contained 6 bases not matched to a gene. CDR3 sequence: CASSVDAGGIYGYTF. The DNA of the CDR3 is TGTGCCAGCAGCGTAGATGCAGGGGGGATCTATGGCTACACCTTC.

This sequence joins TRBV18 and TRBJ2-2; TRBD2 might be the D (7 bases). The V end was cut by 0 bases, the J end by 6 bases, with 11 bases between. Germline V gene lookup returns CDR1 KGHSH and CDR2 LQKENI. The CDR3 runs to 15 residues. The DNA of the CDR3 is TGTGCCAGCTCACCACCACAGGGACTACCCGGGGAGCTGTTTTTT. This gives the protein CASSPPQGLPGELFF.

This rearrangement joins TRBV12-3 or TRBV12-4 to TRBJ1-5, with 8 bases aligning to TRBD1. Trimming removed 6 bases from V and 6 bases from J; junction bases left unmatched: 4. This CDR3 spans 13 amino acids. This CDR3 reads CASSGTGGQPQHF. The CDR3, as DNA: TGTGCCAGCAGCGGGACAGGAGGTCAGCCCCAGCATTTT.

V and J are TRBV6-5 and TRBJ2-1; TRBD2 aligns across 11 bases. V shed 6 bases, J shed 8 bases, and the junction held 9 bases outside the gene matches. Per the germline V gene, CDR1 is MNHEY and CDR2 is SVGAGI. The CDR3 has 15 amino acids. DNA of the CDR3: TGTGCCAGCAGCCATCTAGCGGGAGGAGGGGATGAGCAGTTCTTC. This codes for CASSHLAGGGDEQFF.

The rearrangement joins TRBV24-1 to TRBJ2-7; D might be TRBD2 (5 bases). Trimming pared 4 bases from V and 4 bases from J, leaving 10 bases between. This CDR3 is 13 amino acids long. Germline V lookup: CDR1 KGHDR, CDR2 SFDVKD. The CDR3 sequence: CATSDPSGYEQYF. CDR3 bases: TGTGCCACCAGTGACCCAAGCGGATACGAGCAGTACTTC.

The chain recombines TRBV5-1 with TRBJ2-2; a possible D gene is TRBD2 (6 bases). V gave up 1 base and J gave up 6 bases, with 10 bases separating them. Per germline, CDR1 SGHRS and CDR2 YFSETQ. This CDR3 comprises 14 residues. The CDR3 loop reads CASSLLGTPGELFF. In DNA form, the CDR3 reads TGCGCCAGCAGCTTGCTCGGGACTCCCGGGGAGCTGTTTTTT.

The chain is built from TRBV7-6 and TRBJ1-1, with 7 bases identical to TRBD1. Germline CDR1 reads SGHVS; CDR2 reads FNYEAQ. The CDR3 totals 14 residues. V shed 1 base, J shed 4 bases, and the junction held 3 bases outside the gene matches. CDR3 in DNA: TGTGCCAGCAGCTTAGAGGGGGCGGGCACTGAAGCTTTCTTT. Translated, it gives CASSLEGAGTEAFF.

CDR3 region: CASSLDSPYNEQFF. The CDR3 coding sequence is TGTGCCAGCAGTCTGGACTCCCCCTACAATGAGCAGTTCTTC. The V call is TRBV28, the J call TRBJ2-1; maybe TRBD2 (5 bases). This CDR3 is built from 14 residues. Trimming took off 5 bases at V and 2 bases at J, with 10 bases between the two ends. From germline, CDR1 is MDHEN and CDR2 SYDVKM.

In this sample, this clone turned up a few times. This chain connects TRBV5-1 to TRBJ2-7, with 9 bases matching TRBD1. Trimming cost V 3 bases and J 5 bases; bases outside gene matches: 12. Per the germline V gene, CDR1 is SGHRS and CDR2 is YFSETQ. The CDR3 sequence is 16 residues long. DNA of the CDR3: TGCGCCAGCAGCTCCGGACAGGGGACCGCTATGGACGAGCAGTACTTC. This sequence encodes CASSSGQGTAMDEQYF.

The CDR3 DNA reads as TGCAGTGCTAGTCGGCTACAAAGAGGCGAGCAGTACTTC. Protein sequence: CSASRLQRGEQYF. The chain combines TRBV20-1 with TRBJ2-7; D is uncertain. The ends were cut back, 3 bases at V and 6 bases at J, with 15 bases in the middle. Per germline, CDR1 DFQATT and CDR2 SNEGSKA (reference sequence). This CDR3 is built from 13 residues.

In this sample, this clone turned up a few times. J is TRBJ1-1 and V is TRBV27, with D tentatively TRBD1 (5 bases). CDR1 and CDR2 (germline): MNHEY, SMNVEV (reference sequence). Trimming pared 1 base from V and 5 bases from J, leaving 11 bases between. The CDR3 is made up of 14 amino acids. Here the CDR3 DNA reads TGTGCCAGCAGTTTATTACCGGGGGGTACTGAAGCTTTCTTT. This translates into CASSLLPGGTEAFF.

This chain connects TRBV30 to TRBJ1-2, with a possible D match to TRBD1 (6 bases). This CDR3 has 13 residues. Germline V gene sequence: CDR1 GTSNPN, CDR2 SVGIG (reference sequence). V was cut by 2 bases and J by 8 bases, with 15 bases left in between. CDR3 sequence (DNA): TGTGCCTGGAGTTCTGGGGGGGCCCGAGGCTACACCTTC. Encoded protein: CAWSSGGARGYTF.

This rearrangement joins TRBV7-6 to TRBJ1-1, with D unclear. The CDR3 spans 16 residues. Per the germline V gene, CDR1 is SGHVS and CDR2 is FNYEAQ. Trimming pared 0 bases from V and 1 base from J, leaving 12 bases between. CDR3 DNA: TGTGCCAGCAGCTTAGCGGATTGGGCGGGGAACACTGAAGCTTTCTTT. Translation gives CASSLADWAGNTEAFF. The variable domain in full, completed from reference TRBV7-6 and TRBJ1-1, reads GAGVSQSPRYKVTKRGQDVALRCDPISGHVSLYWYRQALGQGPEFLTYFNYEAQQDKSGLPNDRFSAERPEGSISTLTIQRTEQRDSAMYRCASSLADWAGNTEAFFGQGTRLTVV.

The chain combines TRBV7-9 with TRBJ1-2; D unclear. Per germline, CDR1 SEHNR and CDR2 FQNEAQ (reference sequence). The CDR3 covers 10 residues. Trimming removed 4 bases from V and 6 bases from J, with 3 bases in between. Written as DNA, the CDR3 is TGTGCCAGCAGCTCGGATGGCTACACCTTC. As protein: CASSSDGYTF.

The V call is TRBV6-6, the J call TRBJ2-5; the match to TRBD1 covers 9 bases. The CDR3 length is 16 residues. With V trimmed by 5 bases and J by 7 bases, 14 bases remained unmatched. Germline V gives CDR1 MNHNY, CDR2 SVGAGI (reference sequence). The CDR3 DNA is TGTGCCAGCAGTCGAACCGGGACAGGGCCTTGGTGGACCCAGTACTTC. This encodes CASSRTGTGPWWTQYF.

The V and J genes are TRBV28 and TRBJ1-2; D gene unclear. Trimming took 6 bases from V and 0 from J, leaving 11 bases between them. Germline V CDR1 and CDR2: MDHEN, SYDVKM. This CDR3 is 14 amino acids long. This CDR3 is CASRLPETNYGYTF. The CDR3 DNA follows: TGTGCCAGCAGGTTACCCGAGACTAACTATGGCTACACCTTC.

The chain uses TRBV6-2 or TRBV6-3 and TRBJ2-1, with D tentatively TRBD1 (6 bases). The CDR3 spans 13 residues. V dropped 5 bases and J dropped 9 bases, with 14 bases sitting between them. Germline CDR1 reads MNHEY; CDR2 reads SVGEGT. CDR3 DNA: TGTGCCAGCAGTCCAGGGGAGACAAGTGAGCAGTTCTTC. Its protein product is CASSPGETSEQFF.

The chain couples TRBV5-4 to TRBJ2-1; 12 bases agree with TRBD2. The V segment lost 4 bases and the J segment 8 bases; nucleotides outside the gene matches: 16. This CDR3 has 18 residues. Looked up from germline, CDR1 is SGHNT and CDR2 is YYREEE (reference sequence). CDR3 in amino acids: CASSRYKRTSGISDEQFF. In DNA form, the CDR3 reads TGTGCCAGCAGCCGATACAAAAGGACTAGCGGGATTTCGGATGAGCAGTTCTTC.

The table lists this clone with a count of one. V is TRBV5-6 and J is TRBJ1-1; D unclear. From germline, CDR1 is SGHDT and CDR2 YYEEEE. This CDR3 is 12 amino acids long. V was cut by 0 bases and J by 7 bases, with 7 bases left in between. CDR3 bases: TGTGCCAGCAGCTTGGAGCCCGGTGAAGCTTTCTTT. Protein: CASSLEPGEAFF.

The CDR3 loop reads CASSLEPGETQYF. The CDR3 nucleotides are TGCGCCAGCAGCTTGGAGCCTGGAGAGACCCAGTACTTC. This chain uses TRBV5-1 with TRBJ2-5, with D uncertain. The ends were cut back, 0 bases at V and 4 bases at J, with 7 bases in the middle. Germline CDR1 and CDR2: SGHRS and YFSETQ. CDR3 length equals 13 residues.

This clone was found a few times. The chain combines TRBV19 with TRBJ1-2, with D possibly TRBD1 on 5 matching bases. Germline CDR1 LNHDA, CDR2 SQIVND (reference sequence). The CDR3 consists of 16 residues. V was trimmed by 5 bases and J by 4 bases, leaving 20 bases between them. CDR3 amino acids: CASSYPRQGRSYGYTF. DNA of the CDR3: TGTGCCAGTAGTTACCCTCGGCAGGGCCGGAGCTATGGCTACACCTTC.